Sequencing of this TCR beta chain was carried out in a study of blood T cell repertoires in COVID-19. Study-level information: Samples representing acute and convalescent COVID-19 were sourced from the United States, Italy and Spain.

The CDR3 spans 13 residues. The V end lost 7 bases, the J end lost 2 bases, and 14 bases lay between the germline ends. Germline V gene lookup returns CDR1 SQVTM and CDR2 ANQGSEA. Clones were read by immunoSEQ multiplex PCR, and TCRdb kept only the in-frame ones, dropping some. The sample includes about 200,000 clones, 80% of them seen just once. This clonotype originated in a woman aged 70 to 79 with acute or convalescent COVID-19. The chain employs TRBV29-1 and TRBJ1-1; no clear D gene. Sequencing was performed on peripheral blood. In DNA form, the CDR3 reads TGCAGCGCCGCGAGGCGGGTAAACACTGAAGCTTTCTTT. It yields the protein CSAARRVNTEAFF.